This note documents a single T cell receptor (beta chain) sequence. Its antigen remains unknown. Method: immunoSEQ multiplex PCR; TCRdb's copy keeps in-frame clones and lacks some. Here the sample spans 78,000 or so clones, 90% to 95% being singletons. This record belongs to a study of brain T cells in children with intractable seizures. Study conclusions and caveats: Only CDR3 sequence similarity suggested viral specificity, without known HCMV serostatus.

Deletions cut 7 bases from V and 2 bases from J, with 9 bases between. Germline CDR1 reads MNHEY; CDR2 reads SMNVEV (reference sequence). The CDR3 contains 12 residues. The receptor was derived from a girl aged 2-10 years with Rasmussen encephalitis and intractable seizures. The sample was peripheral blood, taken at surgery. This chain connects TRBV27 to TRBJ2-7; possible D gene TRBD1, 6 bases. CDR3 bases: TGTGCCAGCAAAGGACAGACCTACGAGCAGTACTTC. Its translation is CASKGQTYEQYF.